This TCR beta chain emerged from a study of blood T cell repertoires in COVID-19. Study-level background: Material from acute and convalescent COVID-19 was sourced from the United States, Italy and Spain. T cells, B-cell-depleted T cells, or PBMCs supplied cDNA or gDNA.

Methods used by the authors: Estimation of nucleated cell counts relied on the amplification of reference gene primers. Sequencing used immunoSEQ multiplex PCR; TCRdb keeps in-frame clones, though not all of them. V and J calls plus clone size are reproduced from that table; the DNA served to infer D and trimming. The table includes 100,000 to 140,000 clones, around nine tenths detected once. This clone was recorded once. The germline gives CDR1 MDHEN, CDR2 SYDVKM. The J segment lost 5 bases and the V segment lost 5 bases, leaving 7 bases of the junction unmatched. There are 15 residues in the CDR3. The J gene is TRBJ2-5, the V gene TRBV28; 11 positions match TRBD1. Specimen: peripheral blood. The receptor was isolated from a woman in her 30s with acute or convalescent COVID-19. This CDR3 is CASSKDRGRVETQYF. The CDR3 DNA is TGTGCCAGCAGTAAGGACAGGGGGCGGGTGGAGACCCAGTACTTC.